What follows are 23 T cell receptor beta chains derived from one specimen sequenced in a study of identical twins. TCRdb passed the 5' RACE reads through MiXCR, listing each CDR3 protein once. The table has 1.5 million or so distinct CDR3 sequences, roughly a third seen once. Material for sequencing was cord blood. These receptors were taken from a newborn girl in good health.

This clonotype was observed many times. The gene calls are TRBV4-2 and TRBJ2-1; a possible D gene is TRBD2 (6 bases). There are 18 residues in the CDR3. The germline V gene has CDR1 LGHNA and CDR2 YNFKEQ. Trimming left V 4 bases short and J 0 bases short, with 19 bases between. CDR3 residues: CASSPITLSGPSYNEQFF. CDR3 nucleotides: TGTGCCAGCAGCCCCATTACCCTTAGCGGTCCCTCCTACAATGAGCAGTTCTTC.

The genes are TRBV20-1 and TRBJ2-1; TRBD2 agrees at 9 bases. The V segment lost 3 bases and the J segment 0 bases; nucleotides outside the gene matches: 6. This CDR3 is built from 16 residues. The germline V gene has CDR1 DFQATT and CDR2 SNEGSKA (reference sequence). The CDR3 coding sequence is TGCAGTGCTAGGGCCCGACTAGCGGCCTCCTACAATGAGCAGTTCTTC. This sequence encodes CSARARLAASYNEQFF.

This clonotype was observed a few times. V gene TRBV20-1 combines with J gene TRBJ2-7, with D possibly called TRBD1 or TRBD2 (6 bases each). The CDR3 is 17 amino acids. The germline V gene encodes CDR1 DFQATT and CDR2 SNEGSKA (reference sequence). Trimming removed 6 bases from V and 3 bases from J, with 27 bases in between. CDR3 coding DNA: TGCAGTGCCCCCCAAGGGGGGTTCCCCCAACTTTACTACGAGCAGTACTTC. Amino acids: CSAPQGGFPQLYYEQYF.

The chain carries TRBV7-2 and TRBJ2-7; a weak D match, TRBD1 (6 bases). Trimming stripped 3 bases from V and 6 bases from J, with 9 bases between. The germline V gene encodes CDR1 SGHTA and CDR2 FQGNSA. The CDR3 loop spans 12 amino acids. The CDR3 DNA reads TGTGCCAGCAGCTTCGCAGGGGCCGAGCAGTACTTC. Protein product: CASSFAGAEQYF.

This clonotype was counted a few times. This chain links TRBV7-2 with TRBJ2-7; TRBD2 aligns across 9 bases. Germline trimming cut 5 bases from V and 7 bases from J; bases unmatched to any gene: 15. Germline V gene data show CDR1 as SGHTA and CDR2 as FQGNSA. The CDR3 is 16 amino acids. As DNA, the CDR3 is TGTGCCAGCAGCCCCAATAGCGGGAGTGTCTACAATGAGCAGTACTTC. As protein: CASSPNSGSVYNEQYF. Using reference TRBV7-2 and TRBJ2-7 for the parts outside the CDR3, the full variable domain is GAGVSQSPSNKVTEKGKDVELRCDPISGHTALYWYRQSLGQGLEFLIYFQGNSAPDKSGLPSDRFSAERTGGSVSTLTIQRTQQEDSAVYLCASSPNSGSVYNEQYFGPGTRLTVT.

V gene TRBV4-2 combines with J gene TRBJ2-1; possibly TRBD2 for D (5 bases). CDR3 length equals 19 residues. Per germline, CDR1 LGHNA and CDR2 YNFKEQ. The V end was cut by 4 bases, the J end by 0 bases, with 22 bases between. The CDR3 DNA reads TGTGCCAGCAGCCTAAAAGAGGGTCAGACCTCTTACTCCTACAATGAGCAGTTCTTC. Translation gives CASSLKEGQTSYSYNEQFF.

The V gene is TRBV28, the J gene TRBJ2-3, with D maybe TRBD1 (7 bases). The CDR3 loop spans 14 amino acids. CDR1 is MDHEN and CDR2 is SYDVKM in the germline V gene. V lost 5 bases and J 3 bases, leaving 12 bases between the germline ends. CDR3 DNA sequence: TGTGCCAGCAGTCCAGGGGGGCATACAGATACGCAGTATTTT. Translating gives CASSPGGHTDTQYF. The full variable domain, in which reference TRBV28 and TRBJ2-3 provide the parts outside the CDR3, is DVKVTQSSRYLVKRTGEKVFLECVQDMDHENMFWYRQDPGLGLRLIYFSYDVKMKEKGDIPEGYSVSREKKERFSLILESASTNQTSMYLCASSPGGHTDTQYFGPGTRLTVL.

J is TRBJ2-7 and V is TRBV7-2, with 14 nucleotides matching TRBD2. V was pared by 0 bases and J by 6 bases, with 4 bases of the junction left unmatched. Germline lookup yields CDR1 SGHTA and CDR2 FQGNSA. This CDR3 comprises 16 residues. CDR3 residues: CASSLARGLAGAEQYF. DNA of the CDR3: TGTGCCAGCAGCTTAGCGAGGGGACTAGCGGGAGCCGAGCAGTACTTC.

The rearrangement joins TRBV10-3 to TRBJ2-7; 7 bases fit TRBD2. CDR3 length: 15 residues. Germline V gene lookup returns CDR1 ENHRY and CDR2 SYGVKD. V was clipped by 2 bases and J by 4 bases; unmatched bases: 8. This chain's CDR3 is CAISEQSAGPYEQYF. Written as DNA, the CDR3 is TGTGCCATCAGTGAGCAGTCAGCGGGGCCATACGAGCAGTACTTC.

The CDR3 spells CASSEGGGHRVEQFF. Here the CDR3 DNA reads TGCGCCAGCAGTGAGGGCGGGGGGCACCGGGTTGAGCAGTTCTTC. This chain joins TRBV10-1 and TRBJ2-1, with 8 nucleotides matching TRBD2. The CDR3 is 15 residues long. CDR1 and CDR2 from the germline V gene are WNHNN and SYGVQD (reference sequence). J lost 9 bases, V lost 2 bases, and 9 bases had no gene match.

This clonotype was counted a single time. This rearrangement joins TRBV5-1 to TRBJ1-6; D remains unclear. Germline V gene data show CDR1 as SGHRS and CDR2 as YFSETQ. The V end was cut by 0 bases, the J end by 6 bases, with 22 bases between. There are 19 residues in the CDR3. For the CDR3, the DNA is TGCGCCAGCAGCTTGGAGATTACCCCGGGCTCCCCCCGTAATTCACCCCTCCACTTT. Protein sequence: CASSLEITPGSPRNSPLHF.

The CDR3 loop is CASSSRTVYNEQFF. The CDR3 DNA sequence: TGTGCCAGCAGCTCGCGGACAGTCTACAATGAGCAGTTCTTC. The V and J genes are TRBV7-2 and TRBJ2-1; maybe TRBD1 (6 bases). V lost 4 bases to trimming and J lost 3 bases, with 10 bases between them. The CDR3 is 14 residues long. Germline loops: CDR1 SGHTA, CDR2 FQGNSA.

The table lists this clonotype with a few counts. The chain uses TRBV10-3 and TRBJ2-5; unclear D gene. Germline V gene lookup returns CDR1 ENHRY and CDR2 SYGVKD. V dropped 2 bases and J dropped 1 base, with 8 bases sitting between them. There are 14 residues in the CDR3. The CDR3 nucleotides read TGTGCCATCAGTGAGGGACGGCTCCAAGAGACCCAGTACTTC. Its translation is CAISEGRLQETQYF.

A single count supports this clonotype. The V gene is TRBV20-1, the J gene TRBJ2-1; possibly TRBD2 for D (6 bases). Trimming cost V 0 bases and J 6 bases, with 18 bases left between them. The CDR3 has 16 residues. The V gene's germline CDR1 is DFQATT and CDR2 SNEGSKA (reference sequence). Written as DNA, the CDR3 is TGCAGTGCTAGAGATCGGGGCTGGCAGGGAGGCAATGAGCAGTTCTTC. Residues: CSARDRGWQGGNEQFF.

The rearrangement links TRBV6-1 to TRBJ2-1, with TRBD2 matching over 7 bases. The last part of the DNA fits TRBJ2-7 better; the J call may be wrong. Germline CDR1 is MNHNS and CDR2 is SASEGT. The CDR3 is 16 residues long. The CDR3 DNA is TGTGCCACCCTTAGGACGGGGGGAAGCTCCTACAATGAGCAGTACTTC. It translates to CATLRTGGSSYNEQYF.

The genes are TRBV20-1 and TRBJ2-6, with D possibly being TRBD1 (5 bases). The CDR3 covers 13 residues. Germline CDR1 and CDR2: DFQATT and SNEGSKA (reference sequence). CDR3 amino acids: CSIRVAGANVLTF. The CDR3 DNA follows: TGCAGCATCAGGGTGGCTGGGGCCAACGTCCTGACTTTC.

V is TRBV20-1 and J is TRBJ2-4, with TRBD2 matching 8 bases. The assigned J gene may be wrong: the sequence end matches TRBJ2-7 better. The CDR3 contains 16 residues. Germline CDR1 reads DFQATT; CDR2 reads SNEGSKA (reference sequence). The CDR3 DNA is TGCAGTGCTAGTGAATACTTTAGCGGGGTTCGGTACGAGCAGTACTTC. As protein: CSASEYFSGVRYEQYF.

The chain joins TRBV28 to TRBJ1-6; D remains ambiguous. Looked up from germline, CDR1 is MDHEN and CDR2 is SYDVKM. The CDR3 has 15 amino acids. Trimming took off 8 bases at V and 9 bases at J, with 20 bases between the two ends. The CDR3 here is CASVLEGAAGSPLHF. CDR3 nucleotides: TGTGCCAGCGTCCTGGAGGGTGCTGCTGGTTCACCCCTCCACTTT.

The V call is TRBV20-1, the J call TRBJ2-1, with 10 bases matching TRBD2. Germline V CDR1 and CDR2: DFQATT, SNEGSKA (reference sequence). V dropped 2 bases and J dropped 7; count of bases not matched to a gene: 11. CDR3 length: 16 residues. CDR3 sequence reads: CSARPPLAGPGNEQFF. The CDR3 nucleotides are TGCAGTGCTAGACCCCCACTAGCGGGGCCGGGGAATGAGCAGTTCTTC.

In its sample, this clonotype was seen a few times. The junction departs from germline at one end; a sequencing error may be responsible. The chain is built from TRBV24-1 and TRBJ2-3, with TRBD2 as a possible D gene (7 bases). The CDR3 runs 13 residues. Per germline, CDR1 KGHDR and CDR2 SFDVKD. The CDR3 here is CATRGGATYTQYF. The CDR3 DNA follows: TGTGCCACGAGAGGGGGGGCCACATATACGCAGTATTTT.

This clonotype was seen at least ten times. The CDR3 DNA reads as TGCAGCGTTGGCGGGCAGGGAAGCTACGAGCAGTACTTC. Its protein is CSVGGQGSYEQYF. The chain recombines TRBV29-1 with TRBJ2-7; D may be TRBD1 or TRBD2 (5 bases each). Germline V CDR1 and CDR2: SQVTM, ANQGSEA. Trimming stripped 4 bases from V and 3 bases from J, with 13 bases between. The CDR3 length is 13 residues.

The chain employs TRBV20-1 and TRBJ2-1; 11 bases are shared with TRBD2. With 2 bases clipped from V and 4 bases from J, the junction kept 7 bases outside the gene matches. The CDR3 is made up of 16 amino acids. The germline CDR1 and CDR2 sequences are DFQATT and SNEGSKA (reference sequence). CDR3 residues: CSARQGLAVTYNEQFF. CDR3 in DNA: TGCAGTGCTAGACAGGGACTAGCGGTTACGTACAATGAGCAGTTCTTC.

This clonotype was counted between two and nine times. This chain uses TRBV3-1 with TRBJ2-2; D is ambiguous. Germline loops: CDR1 LGHDT, CDR2 YNNKEL (reference sequence). This CDR3 comprises 16 residues. V lost 0 bases and J 3 bases, leaving 11 bases between the germline ends. The CDR3 DNA is TGTGCCAGCAGCCAAGAGGAAAGCGTTGACACCGGGGAGCTGTTTTTT. Amino acid sequence: CASSQEESVDTGELFF.